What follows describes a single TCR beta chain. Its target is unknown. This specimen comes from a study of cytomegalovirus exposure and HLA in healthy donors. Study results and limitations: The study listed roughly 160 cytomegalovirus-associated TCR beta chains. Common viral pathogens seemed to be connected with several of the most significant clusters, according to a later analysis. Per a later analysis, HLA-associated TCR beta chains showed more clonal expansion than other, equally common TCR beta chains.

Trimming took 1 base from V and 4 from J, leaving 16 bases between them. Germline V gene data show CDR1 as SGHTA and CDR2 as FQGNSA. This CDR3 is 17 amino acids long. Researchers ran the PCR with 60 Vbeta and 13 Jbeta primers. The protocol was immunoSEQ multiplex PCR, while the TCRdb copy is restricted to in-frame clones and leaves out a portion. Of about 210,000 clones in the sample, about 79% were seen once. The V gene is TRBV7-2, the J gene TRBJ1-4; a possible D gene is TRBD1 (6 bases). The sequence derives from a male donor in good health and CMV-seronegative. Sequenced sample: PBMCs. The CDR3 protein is CASSLVRRTAHNEKLFF. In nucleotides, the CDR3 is TGTGCCAGCAGCTTAGTACGTAGGACAGCACATAATGAAAAACTGTTTTTT.